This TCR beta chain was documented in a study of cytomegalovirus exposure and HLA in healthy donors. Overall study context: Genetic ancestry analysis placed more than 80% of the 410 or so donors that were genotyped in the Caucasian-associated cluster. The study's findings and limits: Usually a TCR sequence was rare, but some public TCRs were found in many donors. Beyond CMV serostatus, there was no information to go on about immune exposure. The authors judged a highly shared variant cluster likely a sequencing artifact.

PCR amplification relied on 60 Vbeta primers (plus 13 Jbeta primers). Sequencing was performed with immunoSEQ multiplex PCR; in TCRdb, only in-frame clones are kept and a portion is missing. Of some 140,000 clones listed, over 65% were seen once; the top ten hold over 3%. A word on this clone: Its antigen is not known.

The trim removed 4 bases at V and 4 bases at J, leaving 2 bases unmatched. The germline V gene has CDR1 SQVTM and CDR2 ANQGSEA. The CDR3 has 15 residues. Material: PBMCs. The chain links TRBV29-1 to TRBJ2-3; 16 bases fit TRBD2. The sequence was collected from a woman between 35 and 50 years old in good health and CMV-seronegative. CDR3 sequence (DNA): TGCAGCGTTGCGGGACTAGCGGGGGGGGCAGATACGCAGTATTTT. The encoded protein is CSVAGLAGGADTQYF.